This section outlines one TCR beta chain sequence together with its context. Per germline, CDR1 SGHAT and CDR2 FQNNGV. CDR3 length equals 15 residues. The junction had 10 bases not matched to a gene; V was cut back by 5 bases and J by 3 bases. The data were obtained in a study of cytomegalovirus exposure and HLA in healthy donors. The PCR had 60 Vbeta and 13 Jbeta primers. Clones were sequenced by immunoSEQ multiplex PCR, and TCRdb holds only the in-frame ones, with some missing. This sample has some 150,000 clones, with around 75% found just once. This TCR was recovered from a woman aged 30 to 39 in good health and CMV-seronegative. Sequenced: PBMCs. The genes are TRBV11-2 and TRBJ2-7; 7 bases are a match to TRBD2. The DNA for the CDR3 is TGTGCCAGCAGCCCCCGACTAGCTCCTTACTACGAGCAGTACTTC. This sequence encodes CASSPRLAPYYEQYF.